Following are 22 T cell receptor beta chains from one sample sequenced in a study of cytomegalovirus exposure and HLA in healthy donors. Sequencing was performed with immunoSEQ multiplex PCR; in TCRdb, only in-frame clones are kept and a portion is missing. This table holds around 86,000 clones, about 93% found once. Sequencing input: PBMCs. The receptors were gathered from a woman in her 30s in good health and CMV-seropositive.

A remark on this clone: The sample contains more than one DNA sequence encoding this CDR3. This chain joins TRBV25-1 and TRBJ1-1, with 7 bases identical to TRBD1. The V segment lost 3 bases and the J segment 0 bases; nucleotides outside the gene matches: 1. The CDR3 runs to 14 residues. Germline V gene data show CDR1 as MGHDK and CDR2 as SYGVNS. The CDR3: CASSETGMNTEAFF. The DNA for the CDR3 is TGTGCCAGCAGTGAGACAGGGATGAACACTGAAGCTTTCTTT.

The chain employs TRBV18 and TRBJ2-7, with D tentatively TRBD1 (7 bases). The V end was cut by 2 bases, the J end by 5 bases, with 25 bases between. The CDR3 consists of 18 residues. Germline V gives CDR1 KGHSH, CDR2 LQKENI. The CDR3 nucleotides read TGTGCCAGCTCACCATCTTCAGACAGGCGGCAGGGGGGTCACGAGCAGTACTTC. Translation: CASSPSSDRRQGGHEQYF. Full variable domain (missing parts from reference TRBV18 and TRBJ2-7): NAGVMQNPRHLVRRRGQEARLRCSPMKGHSHVYWYRQLPEEGLKFMVYLQKENIIDESGMPKERFSAEFPKEGPSILRIQQVVRGDSAAYFCASSPSSDRRQGGHEQYFGPGTRLTVT.

This chain uses TRBV7-8 with TRBJ2-7; 9 bases agree with TRBD1. V was pared by 6 bases and J by 5 bases, with 5 bases of the junction left unmatched. The CDR3 extends over 13 amino acids. In germline, CDR1 is SGHVS, CDR2 FQNEAQ. The CDR3 nucleotides read TGTGCCAGCAGACTGGACAGGGGCAACGAGCAGTACTTC. Its protein is CASRLDRGNEQYF.

The CDR3 DNA is TGTGCCAGCAGTGCGACTAGCGGGAGAGGTGAGCAGTTCTTC. It is translated as CASSATSGRGEQFF. The chain couples TRBV6-5 to TRBJ2-1; 12 bases are shared with TRBD2. The length of the CDR3 is 14 residues. The V and J ends lost 5 bases and 9 bases, in that order; junction bases with no gene match: 5. CDR1 MNHEY and CDR2 SVGAGI come from the germline V gene.

CDR3 in DNA: TGTGCCAGCAGCTTAGAATTTGCGGGAGGGCCGGGCAATGAGCAGTTCTTC. This gives the protein CASSLEFAGGPGNEQFF. The chain recombines TRBV11-2 with TRBJ2-1; 9 bases are a match to TRBD2. V lost 0 bases and J lost 6; bases outside the gene matches: 9. Germline CDR1 SGHAT, CDR2 FQNNGV. The CDR3 is made up of 17 amino acids.

The chain couples TRBV5-1 to TRBJ1-5; the D is unclear. V was clipped by 0 bases and J by 0 bases, with 7 bases between them. There are 15 residues in the CDR3. CDR1 and CDR2 (germline): SGHRS, YFSETQ. CDR3 DNA: TGCGCCAGCAGCTTGGACAGTTATAGCAATCAGCCCCAGCATTTT. Its protein is CASSLDSYSNQPQHF.

This chain links TRBV20-1 with TRBJ1-2, with D hard to call. The V end was cut by 3 bases, the J end by 4 bases, with 6 bases between. The germline CDR1 and CDR2 sequences are DFQATT and SNEGSKA (reference sequence). The CDR3 sequence is 11 residues long. CDR3 coding DNA: TGCAGTGCTAGGGCCATCTATGGCTACACCTTC. Translating it yields CSARAIYGYTF.

The rearrangement joins TRBV4-3 to TRBJ2-5, with 7 nucleotides matching TRBD2. Germline lookup yields CDR1 LGHNA and CDR2 YSLEER. The CDR3 consists of 16 residues. Trimming removed 5 bases from V and 4 bases from J; junction bases left unmatched: 13. The CDR3 DNA is TGCGCCAGCAGCGCCCAGCGCCCCGGCGGGGGAGAGACCCAGTACTTC. This gives the protein CASSAQRPGGGETQYF.

V gene TRBV7-2 combines with J gene TRBJ2-1; 7 nucleotides align to TRBD2. The CDR3 consists of 16 residues. Trimming took 7 bases from V and 0 from J; bases not matched to a gene: 9. The germline CDR1 and CDR2 sequences are SGHTA and FQGNSA. The CDR3 nucleotides are TGTGCCAGCAAAATGGGGGGGGTACTCTCCTACAATGAGCAGTTCTTC. Translation gives CASKMGGVLSYNEQFF.

The chain joins TRBV7-2 to TRBJ1-1, with 8 bases that match TRBD1. CDR1 and CDR2 (germline): SGHTA, FQGNSA. Losses at the gene ends were 5 bases for V and 1 base for J; bases not matched to a gene: 3. There are 14 residues in the CDR3. CDR3 residues: CASSMGTGNTEAFF. In nucleotides, the CDR3 is TGTGCCAGCAGCATGGGGACAGGGAACACTGAAGCTTTCTTT.

J is TRBJ2-5 and V is TRBV6-5, with a tentative D call TRBD1 (5 bases). This CDR3 contains 16 residues. The V end lost 0 bases, the J end lost 4 bases, and 15 bases lay between the germline ends. The germline CDR1 and CDR2 sequences are MNHEY and SVGAGI. DNA for the CDR3: TGTGCCAGCAGTTACTCAGGTGGGGCAGGAAGAGAGACCCAGTACTTC. It yields the protein CASSYSGGAGRETQYF.

The V gene is TRBV7-3, the J gene TRBJ2-1; TRBD1 matches 10 bases. Germline lookup yields CDR1 SGHTA and CDR2 FQGTGA. The CDR3 has 15 amino acids. Trimming at V came to 4 bases and at J to 6 bases, leaving 6 bases not matched to a gene. CDR3 region: CASSYRQGAFNEQFF. The DNA of the CDR3 is TGTGCCAGCAGCTACCGACAGGGGGCTTTCAATGAGCAGTTCTTC.

The chain recombines TRBV28 with TRBJ2-2; D possibly corresponds to TRBD2 (5 bases). V was trimmed by 6 bases and J by 4 bases, leaving 15 bases between them. The CDR3 covers 15 residues. Germline assignment: CDR1 MDHEN and CDR2 SYDVKM. The DNA of the CDR3 is TGTGCCAGCAGGCCACTAGTTCTGAGCACCGGGGAGCTGTTTTTT. As protein: CASRPLVLSTGELFF.

V is TRBV29-1 and J is TRBJ1-2; 9 bases map to TRBD1. The junction had 5 bases not matched to a gene; V was cut back by 0 bases and J by 3 bases. In germline, CDR1 is SQVTM, CDR2 ANQGSEA. There are 15 residues in the CDR3. Written as DNA, the CDR3 is TGCAGCGTTGAAGATCAGGGACAGGGTGACTATGGCTACACCTTC. Its protein product is CSVEDQGQGDYGYTF.

The chain is built from TRBV19 and TRBJ2-3; D not resolved. The CDR3 loop spans 16 amino acids. Per germline, CDR1 LNHDA and CDR2 SQIVND (reference sequence). The ends were cut back, 0 bases at V and 0 bases at J, with 10 bases in the middle. CDR3 bases: TGTGCCAGTAGTATAGACATACTAACTAGCACAGATACGCAGTATTTT. Its translation is CASSIDILTSTDTQYF.

This chain connects TRBV6-1 to TRBJ1-3; 8 positions agree with TRBD1. After removal of 5 bases from V and 9 bases from J, the junction contained 9 bases not matched to a gene. This CDR3 comprises 14 residues. Germline lookup yields CDR1 MNHNS and CDR2 SASEGT. The CDR3 spells CASSRTGRGGTIYF. CDR3 nucleotides: TGTGCCAGCAGTCGGACAGGGAGGGGAGGCACCATATATTTT.

This clone was detected once. CDR3 region: CASSLSGRGREQYF. The CDR3 DNA is TGTGCCAGCAGTTTATCGGGGCGTGGTCGTGAGCAGTACTTC. The chain recombines TRBV27 with TRBJ2-7; D might be TRBD1 (5 bases). CDR3 length: 14 residues. Trimming pared 0 bases from V and 7 bases from J, leaving 13 bases between. CDR1 is MNHEY, CDR2 SMNVEV, per germline (reference sequence).

The chain is built from TRBV5-1 and TRBJ2-6; 8 nucleotides agree with TRBD1. The ends lost 0 bases at V and 4 bases at J; junction bases unmatched: 12. CDR1 is SGHRS, CDR2 YFSETQ, per germline. The CDR3 contains 19 residues. CDR3 sequence (DNA): TGCGCCAGCAGCTTGGTAGGACAGGGTTTCTTTGTCGGGGCCAACGTCCTGACTTTC. Protein: CASSLVGQGFFVGANVLTF.

V gene TRBV6-5 combines with J gene TRBJ1-2; possibly TRBD1 for D (6 bases). CDR1 is MNHEY, CDR2 SVGAGI, per germline. This CDR3 comprises 13 residues. V lost 2 bases to trimming and J lost 8 bases, with 12 bases between them. CDR3 region: CASSYRGHGGYTF. The CDR3 nucleotides read TGTGCCAGCAGTTACAGGGGACATGGAGGCTACACCTTC.

This chain connects TRBV25-1 to TRBJ1-4; D is possibly TRBD1 (6 bases). The V and J ends lost 6 bases and 6 bases respectively, with 11 bases between them. This CDR3 is 13 amino acids long. CDR1 is MGHDK and CDR2 is SYGVNS in the germline V gene. The CDR3 bases are TGTGCCAGCAGCGGGGGGGCGTATGAAAAACTGTTTTTT. It is translated as CASSGGAYEKLFF.

V and J are TRBV6-1 and TRBJ1-5, with a possible D match to TRBD1 (6 bases). The CDR3 extends over 15 amino acids. Trimming took off 5 bases at V and 0 bases at J, with 11 bases between the two ends. From germline, CDR1 is MNHNS and CDR2 SASEGT. CDR3 protein: CASSQRDTSNQPQHF. The CDR3, as DNA: TGTGCCAGCAGTCAACGGGACACTAGCAATCAGCCCCAGCATTTT.

This chain joins TRBV28 and TRBJ2-1, with TRBD2 matching 14 bases. Germline assignment: CDR1 MDHEN and CDR2 SYDVKM. CDR3 length equals 17 residues. J gave up 4 bases and V 3 bases, and 5 bases lay outside the gene matches. CDR3 sequence (DNA): TGTGCCAGCAGTTTGGGACTAGCGGGAGACCCGTACAATGAGCAGTTCTTC. Its protein is CASSLGLAGDPYNEQFF.